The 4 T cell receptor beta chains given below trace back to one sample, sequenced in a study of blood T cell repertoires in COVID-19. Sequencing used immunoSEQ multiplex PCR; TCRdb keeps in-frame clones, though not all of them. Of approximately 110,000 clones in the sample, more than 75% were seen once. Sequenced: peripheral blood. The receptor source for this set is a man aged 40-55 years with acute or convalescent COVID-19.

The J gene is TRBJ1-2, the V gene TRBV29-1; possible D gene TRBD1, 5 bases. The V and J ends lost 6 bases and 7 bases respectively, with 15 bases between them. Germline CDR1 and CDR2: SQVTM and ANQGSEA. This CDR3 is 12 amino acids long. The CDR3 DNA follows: TGCAGCGTCCAAGTCGGGGACTCTGGCTACACCTTC. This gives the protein CSVQVGDSGYTF.

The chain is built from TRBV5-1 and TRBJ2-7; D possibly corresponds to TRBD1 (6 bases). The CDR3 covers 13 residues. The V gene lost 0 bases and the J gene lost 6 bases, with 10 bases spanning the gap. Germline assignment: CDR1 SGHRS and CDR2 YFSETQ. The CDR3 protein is CASSLVQGSEQYF. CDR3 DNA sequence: TGCGCCAGCAGCTTGGTCCAGGGGAGCGAGCAGTACTTC.

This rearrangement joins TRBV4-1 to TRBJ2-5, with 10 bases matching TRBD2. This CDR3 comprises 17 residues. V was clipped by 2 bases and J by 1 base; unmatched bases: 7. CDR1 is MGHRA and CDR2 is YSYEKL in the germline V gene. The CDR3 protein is CASSQSPAGGPQETQYF. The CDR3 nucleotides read TGCGCCAGCAGCCAAAGTCCAGCGGGGGGGCCCCAAGAGACCCAGTACTTC.

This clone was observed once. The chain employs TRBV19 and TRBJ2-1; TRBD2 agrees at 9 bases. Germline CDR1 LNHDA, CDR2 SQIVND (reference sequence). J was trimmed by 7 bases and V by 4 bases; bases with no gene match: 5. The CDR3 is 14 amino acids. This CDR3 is CASSKREAVNEQFF. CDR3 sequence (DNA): TGTGCCAGTAGTAAGCGGGAGGCTGTGAATGAGCAGTTCTTC.